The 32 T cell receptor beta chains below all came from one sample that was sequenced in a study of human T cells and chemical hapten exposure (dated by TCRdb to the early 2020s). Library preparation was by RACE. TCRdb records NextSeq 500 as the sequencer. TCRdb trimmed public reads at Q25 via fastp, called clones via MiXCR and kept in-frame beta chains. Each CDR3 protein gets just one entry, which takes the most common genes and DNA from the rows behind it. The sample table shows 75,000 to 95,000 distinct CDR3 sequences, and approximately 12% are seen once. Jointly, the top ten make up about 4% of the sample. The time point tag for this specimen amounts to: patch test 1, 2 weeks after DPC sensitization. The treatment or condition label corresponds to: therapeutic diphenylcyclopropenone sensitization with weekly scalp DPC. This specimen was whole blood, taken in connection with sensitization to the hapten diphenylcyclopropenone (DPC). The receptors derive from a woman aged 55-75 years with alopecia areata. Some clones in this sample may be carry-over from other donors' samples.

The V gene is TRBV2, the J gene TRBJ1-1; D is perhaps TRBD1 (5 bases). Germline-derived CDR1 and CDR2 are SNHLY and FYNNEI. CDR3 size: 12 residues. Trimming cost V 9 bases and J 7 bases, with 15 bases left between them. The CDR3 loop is CARGRRGVEAFF. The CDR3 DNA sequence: TGTGCCAGAGGTCGTCGGGGGGTTGAAGCTTTCTTT.

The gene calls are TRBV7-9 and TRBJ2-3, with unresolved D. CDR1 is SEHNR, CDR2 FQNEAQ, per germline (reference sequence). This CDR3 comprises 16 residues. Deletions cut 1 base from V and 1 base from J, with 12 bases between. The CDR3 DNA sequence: TGTGCCAGCAGCTTAGATTGGAGTCGAGGCACAGATACGCAGTATTTT. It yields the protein CASSLDWSRGTDTQYF.

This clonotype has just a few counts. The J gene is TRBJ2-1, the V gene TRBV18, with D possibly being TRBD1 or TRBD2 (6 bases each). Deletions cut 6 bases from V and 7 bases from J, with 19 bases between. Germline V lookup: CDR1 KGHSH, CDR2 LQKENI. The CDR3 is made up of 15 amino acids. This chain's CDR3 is CASSIGISGANEQFF. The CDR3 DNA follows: TGTGCCAGCTCCATAGGAATCTCGGGGGCGAATGAGCAGTTCTTC. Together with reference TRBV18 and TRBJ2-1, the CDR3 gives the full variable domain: NAGVMQNPRHLVRRRGQEARLRCSPMKGHSHVYWYRQLPEEGLKFMVYLQKENIIDESGMPKERFSAEFPKEGPSILRIQQVVRGDSAAYFCASSIGISGANEQFFGPGTRLTVL.

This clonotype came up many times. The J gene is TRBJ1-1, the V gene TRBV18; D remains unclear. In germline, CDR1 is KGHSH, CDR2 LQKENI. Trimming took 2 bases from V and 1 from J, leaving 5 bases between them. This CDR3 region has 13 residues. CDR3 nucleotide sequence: TGTGCCAGCTCACCAGGGCCGAACACTGAAGCTTTCTTT. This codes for CASSPGPNTEAFF.

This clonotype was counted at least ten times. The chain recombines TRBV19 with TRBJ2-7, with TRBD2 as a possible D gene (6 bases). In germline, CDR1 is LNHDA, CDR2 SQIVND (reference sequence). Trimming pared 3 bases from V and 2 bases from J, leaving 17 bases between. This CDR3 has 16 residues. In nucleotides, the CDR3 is TGTGCCAGTAGTATGGGTTTAGGCCGGGGGACCTACGAGCAGTACTTC. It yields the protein CASSMGLGRGTYEQYF.

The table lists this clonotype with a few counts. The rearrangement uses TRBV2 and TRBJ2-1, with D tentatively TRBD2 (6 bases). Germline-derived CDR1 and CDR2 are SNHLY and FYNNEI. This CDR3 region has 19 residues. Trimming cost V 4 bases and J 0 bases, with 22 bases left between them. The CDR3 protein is CASSGLLGGRGTSYNEQFF. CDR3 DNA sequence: TGTGCCAGCAGTGGTTTGCTCGGGGGTCGGGGGACCTCCTACAATGAGCAGTTCTTC.

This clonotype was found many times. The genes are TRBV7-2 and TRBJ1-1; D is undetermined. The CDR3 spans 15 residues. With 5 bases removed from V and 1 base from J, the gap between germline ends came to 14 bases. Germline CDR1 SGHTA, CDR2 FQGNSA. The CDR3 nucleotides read TGTGCCAGCAGCCAGGAATCCGTATGGAACACTGAAGCTTTCTTT. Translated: CASSQESVWNTEAFF.

The DNA for the CDR3 is TGTGCTAGTGGTCTGACAAGAGGACAGGGGATAAATGGCTACACCTTC. Protein sequence: CASGLTRGQGINGYTF. The chain is built from TRBV12-5 and TRBJ1-2, with 9 nucleotides matching TRBD1. Germline trimming cut 5 bases from V and 6 bases from J; bases unmatched to any gene: 13. Per the germline V gene, CDR1 is LGHNT and CDR2 is FRNRAP. The CDR3 loop spans 16 amino acids.

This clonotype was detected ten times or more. CDR3 in amino acids: CASSGGGSADTQYF. The CDR3 DNA reads as TGTGCCAGCAGCGGAGGCGGGAGCGCAGATACGCAGTATTTT. The rearrangement links TRBV11-2 to TRBJ2-3; 7 nucleotides line up with TRBD2. The V and J ends lost 5 bases and 4 bases, in that order; junction bases with no gene match: 6. The length of the CDR3 is 14 residues. Germline CDR1 reads SGHAT; CDR2 reads FQNNGV.

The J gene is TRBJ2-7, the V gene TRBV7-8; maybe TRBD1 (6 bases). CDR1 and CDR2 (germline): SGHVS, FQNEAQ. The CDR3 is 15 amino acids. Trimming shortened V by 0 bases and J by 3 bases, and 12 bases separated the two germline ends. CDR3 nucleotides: TGTGCCAGCAGCTTAGCCCAGGGGAAGGGCTACGAGCAGTACTTC. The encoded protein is CASSLAQGKGYEQYF.

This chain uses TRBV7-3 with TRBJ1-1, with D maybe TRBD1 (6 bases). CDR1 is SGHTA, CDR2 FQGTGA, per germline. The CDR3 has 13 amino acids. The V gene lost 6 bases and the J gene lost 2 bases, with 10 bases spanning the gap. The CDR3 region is CASSGQRNTEAFF. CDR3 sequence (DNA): TGTGCCAGCAGTGGACAGCGTAACACTGAAGCTTTCTTT.

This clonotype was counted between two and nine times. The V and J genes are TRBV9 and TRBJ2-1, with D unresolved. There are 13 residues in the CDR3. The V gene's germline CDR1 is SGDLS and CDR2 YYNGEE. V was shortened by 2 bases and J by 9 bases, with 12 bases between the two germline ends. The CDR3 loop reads CASSVLNGGEQFF. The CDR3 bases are TGTGCCAGCAGCGTCCTAAACGGCGGTGAGCAGTTCTTC.

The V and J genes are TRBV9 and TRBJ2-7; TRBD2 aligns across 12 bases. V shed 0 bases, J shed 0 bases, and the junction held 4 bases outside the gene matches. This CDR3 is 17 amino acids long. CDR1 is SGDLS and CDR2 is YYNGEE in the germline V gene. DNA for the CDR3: TGTGCCAGCAGCGTAGGACTAGCGGGGGCCCTCTCCTACGAGCAGTACTTC. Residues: CASSVGLAGALSYEQYF.

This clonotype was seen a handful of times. The CDR3 DNA follows: TGTGCCAGCAAATCCCGGACGGGATCACTCCCCACCTACGAGCAGTACTTC. This gives the protein CASKSRTGSLPTYEQYF. J is TRBJ2-7 and V is TRBV2, with a possible D match to TRBD2 (5 bases). The CDR3 has 17 amino acids. Per the germline V gene, CDR1 is SNHLY and CDR2 is FYNNEI. V was pared by 7 bases and J by 2 bases, with 24 bases between. Full variable domain (missing parts from reference TRBV2 and TRBJ2-7): EPEVTQTPSHQVTQMGQEVILRCVPISNHLYFYWYRQILGQKVEFLVSFYNNEISEKSEIFDDQFSVERPDGSNFTLKIRSTKLEDSAMYFCASKSRTGSLPTYEQYFGPGTRLTVT.

The CDR3 DNA is TGTGCCAGCAGCTTATTTCTTAACAGCTCCCCGTTCTTC. Its protein product is CASSLFLNSSPFF. The gene calls are TRBV7-9 and TRBJ2-1; D call uncertain. The CDR3 is 13 amino acids. Trimming removed 2 bases from V and 15 bases from J, with 17 bases in between. From germline, CDR1 is SEHNR and CDR2 FQNEAQ (reference sequence).

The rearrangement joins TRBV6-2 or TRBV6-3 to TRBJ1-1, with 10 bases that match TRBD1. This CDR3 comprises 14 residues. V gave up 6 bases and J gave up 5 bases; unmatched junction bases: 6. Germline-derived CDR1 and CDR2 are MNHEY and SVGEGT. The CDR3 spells CASSRQGAGTEAFF. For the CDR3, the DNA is TGTGCCAGCAGCCGACAGGGGGCAGGAACTGAAGCTTTCTTT.

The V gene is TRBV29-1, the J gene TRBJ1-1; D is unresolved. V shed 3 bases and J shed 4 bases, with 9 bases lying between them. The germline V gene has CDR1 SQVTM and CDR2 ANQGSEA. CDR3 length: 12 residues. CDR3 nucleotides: TGCAGCGTTGAGGTGAGTTCCACTGAAGCTTTCTTT. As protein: CSVEVSSTEAFF.

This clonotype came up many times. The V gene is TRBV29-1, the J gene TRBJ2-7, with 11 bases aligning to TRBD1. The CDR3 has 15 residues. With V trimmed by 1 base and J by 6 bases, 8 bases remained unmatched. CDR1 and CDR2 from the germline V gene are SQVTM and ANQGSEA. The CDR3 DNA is TGCAGCGTTGAAGCGGGGACAGGGGGTTCGGGCGAGCAGTACTTC. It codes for CSVEAGTGGSGEQYF.

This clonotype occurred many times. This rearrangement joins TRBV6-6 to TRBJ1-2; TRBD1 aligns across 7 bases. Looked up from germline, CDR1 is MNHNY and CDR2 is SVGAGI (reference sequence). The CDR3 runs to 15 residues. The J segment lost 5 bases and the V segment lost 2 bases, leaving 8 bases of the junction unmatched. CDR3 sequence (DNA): TGTGCCAGCAGTTACGCTCCCGGGACAGATTATGGCTACACCTTC. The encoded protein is CASSYAPGTDYGYTF.

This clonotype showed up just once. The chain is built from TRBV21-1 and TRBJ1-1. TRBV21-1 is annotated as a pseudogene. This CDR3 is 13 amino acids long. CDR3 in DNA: TGTGCCAGCAGCAAAGATAGGGACACTGAAGCTTTCTTT. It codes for CASSKDRDTEAFF.

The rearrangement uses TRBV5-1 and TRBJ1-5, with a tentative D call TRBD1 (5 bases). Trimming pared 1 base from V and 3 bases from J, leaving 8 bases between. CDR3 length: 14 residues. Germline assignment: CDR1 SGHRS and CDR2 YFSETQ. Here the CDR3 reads CASSLPGPNQPQHF. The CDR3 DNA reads TGCGCCAGCAGCTTGCCGGGGCCCAATCAGCCCCAGCATTTT.

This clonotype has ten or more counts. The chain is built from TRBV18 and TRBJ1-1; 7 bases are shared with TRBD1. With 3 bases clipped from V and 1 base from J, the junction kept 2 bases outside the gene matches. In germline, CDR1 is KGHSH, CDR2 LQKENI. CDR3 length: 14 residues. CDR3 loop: CASSPRDRNTEAFF. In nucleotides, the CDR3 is TGTGCCAGCTCACCGCGGGACAGGAACACTGAAGCTTTCTTT.

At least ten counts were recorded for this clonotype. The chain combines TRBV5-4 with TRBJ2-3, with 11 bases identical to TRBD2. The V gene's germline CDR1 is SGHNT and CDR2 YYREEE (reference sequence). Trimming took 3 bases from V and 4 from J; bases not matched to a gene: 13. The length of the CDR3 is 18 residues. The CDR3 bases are TGTGCCAGCAGCTCCCACCAGCCGACTAGCGGGGACGCAGATACGCAGTATTTT. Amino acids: CASSSHQPTSGDADTQYF.

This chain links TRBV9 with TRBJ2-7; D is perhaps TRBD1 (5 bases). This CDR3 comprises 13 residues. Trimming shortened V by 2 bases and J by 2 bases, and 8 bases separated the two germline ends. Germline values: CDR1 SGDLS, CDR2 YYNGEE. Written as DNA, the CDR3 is TGTGCCAGCAGCGTTTCAGGGACCTACGAGCAGTACTTC. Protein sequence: CASSVSGTYEQYF.

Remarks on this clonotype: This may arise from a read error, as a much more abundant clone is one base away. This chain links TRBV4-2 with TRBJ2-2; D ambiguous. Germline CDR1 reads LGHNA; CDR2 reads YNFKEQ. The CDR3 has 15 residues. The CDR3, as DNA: TGTGCCAGCAGCCACTTTTCCGAGAACATCGGGGAGCTGTTTTTT. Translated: CASSHFSENIGELFF.

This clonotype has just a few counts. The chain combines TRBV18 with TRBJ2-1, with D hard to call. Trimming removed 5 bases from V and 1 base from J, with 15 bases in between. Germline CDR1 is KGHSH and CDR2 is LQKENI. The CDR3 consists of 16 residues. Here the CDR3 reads CASSSKDGFSYNEQFF. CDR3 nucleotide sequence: TGTGCCAGCTCATCGAAAGACGGATTTTCCTACAATGAGCAGTTCTTC.

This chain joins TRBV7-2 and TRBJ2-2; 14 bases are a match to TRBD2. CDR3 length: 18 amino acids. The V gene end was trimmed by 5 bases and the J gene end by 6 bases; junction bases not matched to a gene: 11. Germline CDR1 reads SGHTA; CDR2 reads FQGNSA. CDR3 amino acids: CASSRKGLAGAAAGELFF. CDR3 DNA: TGTGCCAGCAGCCGGAAGGGACTAGCGGGGGCAGCGGCCGGGGAGCTGTTTTTT. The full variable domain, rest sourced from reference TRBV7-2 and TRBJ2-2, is GAGVSQSPSNKVTEKGKDVELRCDPISGHTALYWYRQSLGQGLEFLIYFQGNSAPDKSGLPSDRFSAERTGGSVSTLTIQRTQQEDSAVYLCASSRKGLAGAAAGELFFGEGSRLTVL.

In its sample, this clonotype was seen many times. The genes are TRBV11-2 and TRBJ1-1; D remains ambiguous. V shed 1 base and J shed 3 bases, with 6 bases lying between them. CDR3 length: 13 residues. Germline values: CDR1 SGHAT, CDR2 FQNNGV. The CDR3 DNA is TGTGCCAGCAGCTTAGTGGGGTACACTGAAGCTTTCTTT. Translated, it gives CASSLVGYTEAFF.

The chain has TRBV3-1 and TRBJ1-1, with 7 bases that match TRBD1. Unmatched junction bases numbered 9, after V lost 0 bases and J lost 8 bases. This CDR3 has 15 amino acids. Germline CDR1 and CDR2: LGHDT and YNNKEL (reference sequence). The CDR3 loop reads CASSQDMSQGQEAFF. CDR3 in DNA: TGTGCCAGCAGCCAAGATATGTCACAGGGACAGGAAGCTTTCTTT.

CDR3 protein: CASSLGQGNEQYF. CDR3 coding DNA: TGCGCCAGCAGCTTGGGCCAGGGCAACGAGCAGTACTTC. This sequence joins TRBV5-1 and TRBJ2-7, with a weak D call TRBD1 (5 bases). Trimming removed 0 bases at V and 5 bases at J, with 9 bases between. CDR3 length: 13 amino acids. Germline V gene sequence: CDR1 SGHRS, CDR2 YFSETQ.

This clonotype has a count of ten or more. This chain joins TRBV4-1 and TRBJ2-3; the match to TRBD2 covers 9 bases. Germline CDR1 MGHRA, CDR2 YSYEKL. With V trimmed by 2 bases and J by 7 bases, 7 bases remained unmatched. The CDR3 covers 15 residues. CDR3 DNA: TGCGCCAGCAGCCAACTAGCGGGGATAGGAAATACGCAGTATTTT. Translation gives CASSQLAGIGNTQYF.

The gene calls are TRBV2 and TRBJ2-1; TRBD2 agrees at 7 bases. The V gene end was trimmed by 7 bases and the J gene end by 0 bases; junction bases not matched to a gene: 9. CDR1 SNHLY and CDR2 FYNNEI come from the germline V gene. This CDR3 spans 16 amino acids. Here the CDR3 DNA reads TGTGCCAGCACCCCACGCGGGGGAAGCTCCTACAATGAGCAGTTCTTC. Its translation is CASTPRGGSSYNEQFF. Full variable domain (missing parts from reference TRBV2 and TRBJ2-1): EPEVTQTPSHQVTQMGQEVILRCVPISNHLYFYWYRQILGQKVEFLVSFYNNEISEKSEIFDDQFSVERPDGSNFTLKIRSTKLEDSAMYFCASTPRGGSSYNEQFFGPGTRLTVL.